This TCR beta chain was recorded in a study of CD8 T cells in ankylosing spondylitis. This clonotype was counted at least ten times. TCRdb reprocessed the 5' RACE reads with MiXCR, giving one entry per CDR3 protein. The table lists under 250,000 distinct CDR3 sequences, about 11% of them singletons. The CDR3 spans 16 residues. Germline CDR1 reads SGDLS; CDR2 reads YYNGEE. V lost 1 base and J 1 base, leaving 12 bases between the germline ends. This clonotype was sampled from a male donor with ankylosing spondylitis or in good health (not recorded which). The rearrangement joins TRBV9 to TRBJ1-5; D gene ambiguous. Input material: blood, either unsorted or a sorted T cell fraction (not recorded which). The CDR3 DNA is TGTGCCAGCAGCGTAACCCCCCTGGGAAGCAATCAGCCCCAGCATTTT. Translation: CASSVTPLGSNQPQHF.